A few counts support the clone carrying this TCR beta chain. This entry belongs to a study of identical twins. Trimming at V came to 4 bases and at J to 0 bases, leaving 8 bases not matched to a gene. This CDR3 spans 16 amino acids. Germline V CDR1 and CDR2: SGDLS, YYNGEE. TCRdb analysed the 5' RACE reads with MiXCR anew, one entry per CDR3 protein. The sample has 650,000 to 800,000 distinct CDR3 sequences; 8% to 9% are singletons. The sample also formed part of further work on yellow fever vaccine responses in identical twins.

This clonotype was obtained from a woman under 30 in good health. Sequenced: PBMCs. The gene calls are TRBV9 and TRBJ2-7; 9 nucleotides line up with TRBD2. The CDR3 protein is CASSPRSGGTSYEQYF. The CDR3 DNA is TGTGCCAGCAGCCCCCGCAGCGGGGGGACCTCCTACGAGCAGTACTTC.